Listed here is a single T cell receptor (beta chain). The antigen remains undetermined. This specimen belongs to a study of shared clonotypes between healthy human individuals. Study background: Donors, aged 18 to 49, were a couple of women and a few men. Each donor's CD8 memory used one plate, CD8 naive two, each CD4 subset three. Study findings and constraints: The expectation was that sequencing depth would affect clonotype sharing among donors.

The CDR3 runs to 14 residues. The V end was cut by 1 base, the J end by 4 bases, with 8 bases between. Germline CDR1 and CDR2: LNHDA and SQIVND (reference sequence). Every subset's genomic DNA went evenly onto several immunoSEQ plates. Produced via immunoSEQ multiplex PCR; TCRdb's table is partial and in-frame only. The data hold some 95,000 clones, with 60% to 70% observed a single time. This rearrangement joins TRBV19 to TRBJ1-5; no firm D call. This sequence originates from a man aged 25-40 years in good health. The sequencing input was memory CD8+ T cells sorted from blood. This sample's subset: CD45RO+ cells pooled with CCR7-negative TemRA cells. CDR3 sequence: CASSIVPINQPQHF. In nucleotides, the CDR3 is TGTGCCAGTAGTATAGTCCCTATTAATCAGCCCCAGCATTTT.